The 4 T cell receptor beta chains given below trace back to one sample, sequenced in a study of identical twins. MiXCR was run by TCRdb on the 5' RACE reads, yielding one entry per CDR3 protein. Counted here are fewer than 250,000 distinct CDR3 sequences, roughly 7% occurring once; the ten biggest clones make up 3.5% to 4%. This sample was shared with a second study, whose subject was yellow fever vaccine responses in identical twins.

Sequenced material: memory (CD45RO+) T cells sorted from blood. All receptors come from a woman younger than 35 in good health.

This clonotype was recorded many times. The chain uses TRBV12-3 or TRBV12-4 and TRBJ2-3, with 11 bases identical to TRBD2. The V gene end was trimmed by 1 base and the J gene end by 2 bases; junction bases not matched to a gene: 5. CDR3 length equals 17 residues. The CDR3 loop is CASSLDRLAGNTDTQYF. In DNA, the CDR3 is TGTGCCAGCAGTTTAGACCGACTAGCGGGGAACACAGATACGCAGTATTTT.

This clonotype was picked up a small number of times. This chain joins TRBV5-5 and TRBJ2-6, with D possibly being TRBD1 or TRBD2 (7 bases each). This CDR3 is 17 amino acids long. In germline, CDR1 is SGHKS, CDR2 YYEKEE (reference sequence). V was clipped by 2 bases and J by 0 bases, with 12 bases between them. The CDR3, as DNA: TGTGCCAGCAGCTTCCAGGGGGGGACCTCTGGGGCCAACGTCCTGACTTTC. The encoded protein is CASSFQGGTSGANVLTF.

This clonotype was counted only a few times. CDR3 amino acids: CASSEVGNTEAFF. CDR3 sequence (DNA): TGTGCCAGCAGTGAAGTTGGGAACACTGAAGCTTTCTTT. The genes are TRBV2 and TRBJ1-1; D is unresolved. Trimming shortened V by 1 base and J by 1 base, and 4 bases separated the two germline ends. Germline-derived CDR1 and CDR2 are SNHLY and FYNNEI. This CDR3 region has 13 residues.

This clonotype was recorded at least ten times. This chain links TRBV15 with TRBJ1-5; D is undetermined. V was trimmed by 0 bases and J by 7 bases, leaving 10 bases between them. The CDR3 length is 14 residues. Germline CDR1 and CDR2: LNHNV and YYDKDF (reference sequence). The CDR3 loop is CATSRESPTQPQHF. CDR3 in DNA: TGTGCCACCAGCAGAGAGTCTCCGACCCAGCCCCAGCATTTT.